This TCR beta chain was recovered during a study of CD4 T cells in relation to SARS-CoV-2 and coronaviruses. Unexposed donor CD4+ T cells date from 2011-2018, before the COVID-19 pandemic. CD4+ T cells were isolated from the cells after about nine days of culture. Study-level findings and limits: No crossreactivity against non-spike viral proteins was tested here. No donor gave both pre-pandemic and post-infection samples.

Deletions cut 5 bases from V and 1 base from J, with 18 bases between. The CDR3 extends over 17 amino acids. Germline CDR1 and CDR2: SGHTA and FQGTGA. As regards this clone: Its antigen is currently unknown.

Produced via immunoSEQ multiplex PCR; TCRdb's table is partial and in-frame only. The sample lists under 20,000 clones, about 73% occurring once. The sequenced material came from CD4+ T cells from PBMCs, cultured in vitro. The chain recombines TRBV7-3 with TRBJ2-4; D may be TRBD2 (6 bases). This clonotype originated in a human donor in good health. Here the CDR3 reads CASSEGGDSSAKNIQYF. The CDR3 bases are TGTGCCAGCAGCGAAGGTGGGGACTCGAGCGCCAAAAACATTCAGTACTTC.